The next 28 T cell receptor beta chains were all read from a single sample in a study of blood T cell repertoires in COVID-19. The method was immunoSEQ multiplex PCR; TCRdb's version includes in-frame clones alone and lacks a portion of them. The sample carries under 300,000 clones, roughly nine tenths recorded once. The sample taken for sequencing was peripheral blood. The receptor set was obtained from a man aged 45 to 65 with acute or convalescent COVID-19.

The chain couples TRBV29-1 to TRBJ1-2; 8 bases are shared with TRBD1. Per germline, CDR1 SQVTM and CDR2 ANQGSEA. There are 14 residues in the CDR3. V shed 7 bases, J shed 0 bases, and the junction held 7 bases outside the gene matches. DNA for the CDR3: TGCAGCGCTTCGACAGGGGTGGCTAACTATGGCTACACCTTC. Its translation: CSASTGVANYGYTF.

The rearrangement uses TRBV18 and TRBJ1-5, with D uncertain. The CDR3 contains 13 residues. V lost 3 bases and J lost 4, with 7 bases in between. CDR1 KGHSH and CDR2 LQKENI come from the germline V gene. CDR3 bases: TGTGCCAGCTCACCGGGCGTTAATCAGCCCCAGCATTTT. The encoded protein is CASSPGVNQPQHF. Full variable domain (remainder filled in from reference TRBV18 and TRBJ1-5): NAGVMQNPRHLVRRRGQEARLRCSPMKGHSHVYWYRQLPEEGLKFMVYLQKENIIDESGMPKERFSAEFPKEGPSILRIQQVVRGDSAAYFCASSPGVNQPQHFGDGTRLSIL.

The chain combines TRBV3-1 (or the pseudogene TRBV3-2) with TRBJ2-3; D might be TRBD1 (6 bases). The germline gives CDR1 LGHDT, CDR2 YNNKEL (reference sequence). The CDR3 length is 13 residues. Trimming removed 0 bases from V and 6 bases from J, with 7 bases in between. This chain's CDR3 is CASSQDGGDTQYF. The CDR3 nucleotides read TGTGCCAGCAGCCAAGATGGGGGCGATACGCAGTATTTT.

The chain recombines TRBV12-3 or TRBV12-4 with TRBJ1-2; no clear D gene. V was pared by 8 bases and J by 5 bases, with 12 bases between. This CDR3 contains 12 residues. The DNA for the CDR3 is TGTGCCAGCCAGTGGGCCCATTATGGCTACACCTTC. Residues: CASQWAHYGYTF.

The CDR3 DNA is TGCAGCGTCGTATCCCCGGGAGCAACTAATGAAAAACTGTTTTTT. Its translation is CSVVSPGATNEKLFF. The chain uses TRBV29-1 and TRBJ1-4; D gene uncertain. The V gene's germline CDR1 is SQVTM and CDR2 ANQGSEA. Between the trimmed V and J ends, which lost 6 bases and 0 bases, there was a span of 14 bases. The CDR3 covers 15 residues.

The V call is TRBV6-6, the J call TRBJ2-3; D not certain. V gave up 7 bases and J gave up 2 bases, with 10 bases separating them. Germline-derived CDR1 and CDR2 are MNHNY and SVGAGI (reference sequence). CDR3 length equals 13 residues. CDR3 loop: CASKEEFTDTQYF. CDR3 in DNA: TGTGCCAGCAAAGAGGAGTTCACAGATACGCAGTATTTT.

This clone has only one observation. The chain combines TRBV7-9 with TRBJ1-1; a possible D gene is TRBD1 (6 bases). V lost 5 bases and J lost 1, with 14 bases in between. CDR1 and CDR2 (germline): SEHNR, FQNEAQ (reference sequence). The CDR3 contains 15 residues. CDR3 region: CASSLSGQQNTEAFF. The CDR3, as DNA: TGTGCCAGCAGCCTCTCGGGACAACAGAACACTGAAGCTTTCTTT.

The chain recombines TRBV9 with TRBJ1-2; D is ambiguous. There are 14 residues in the CDR3. Germline values: CDR1 SGDLS, CDR2 YYNGEE. V was shortened by 0 bases and J by 8 bases, with 14 bases between the two germline ends. The CDR3 DNA sequence: TGTGCCAGCAGCGTAGAGGAGGGTCTTGGAGGCTACACCTTC. Protein: CASSVEEGLGGYTF. Looking up the rest from reference TRBV9 and TRBJ1-2 gives the full variable domain: DSGVTQTPKHLITATGQRVTLRCSPRSGDLSVYWYQQSLDQGLQFLIQYYNGEERAKGNILERFSAQQFPDLHSELNLSSLELGDSALYFCASSVEEGLGGYTFGSGTRLTVV.

This chain uses TRBV3-1 (or the pseudogene TRBV3-2) with TRBJ2-5; D may be TRBD2 (6 bases). V was shortened by 5 bases and J by 7 bases, with 11 bases between the two germline ends. CDR3 length: 12 residues. Germline V gene sequence: CDR1 LGHDT, CDR2 YNNKEL (reference sequence). In nucleotides, the CDR3 is TGTGCCAGCAGCGGCGAGGGAGGGACCCAGTACTTC. This sequence encodes CASSGEGGTQYF.

This chain joins TRBV10-3 and TRBJ1-2; 8 nucleotides agree with TRBD1. CDR3 length: 13 amino acids. The V segment lost 5 bases and the J segment 8 bases; nucleotides outside the gene matches: 7. From germline, CDR1 is ENHRY and CDR2 SYGVKD. The CDR3 here is CAISTGQEAGYTF. Here the CDR3 DNA reads TGTGCCATCAGTACGGGACAGGAGGCCGGCTACACCTTC.

The chain carries TRBV7-2 and TRBJ2-7, with D tentatively TRBD2 (6 bases). Germline loops: CDR1 SGHTA, CDR2 FQGNSA. Between the trimmed V and J ends, which lost 2 bases and 5 bases, there was a span of 10 bases. The CDR3 loop spans 13 amino acids. The CDR3 DNA follows: TGTGCCAGCAGCTTACCAACGGGGGACGAGCAGTACTTC. This encodes CASSLPTGDEQYF.

This clone has more than one count but fewer than ten. V is TRBV5-1 and J is TRBJ1-3; tentative D call: TRBD1 (5 bases). The CDR3 extends over 16 amino acids. The V and J ends lost 4 bases and 4 bases respectively, with 18 bases between them. Germline V gene data show CDR1 as SGHRS and CDR2 as YFSETQ. CDR3 nucleotides: TGCGCCAGCAGCCTTCAAGGGCAGGGAAGAGGAAACACCATATATTTT. Translated: CASSLQGQGRGNTIYF.

The gene calls are TRBV7-2 and TRBJ1-2; tentatively, D is TRBD1 (6 bases). This CDR3 spans 15 amino acids. Trimming pared 3 bases from V and 3 bases from J, leaving 14 bases between. Germline CDR1 SGHTA, CDR2 FQGNSA. CDR3 in amino acids: CASSFKGGVDYGYTF. CDR3 bases: TGTGCCAGCAGCTTCAAAGGGGGGGTGGACTATGGCTACACCTTC.

This clone was counted between two and nine times. This specimen includes other DNA sequences encoding the same CDR3. The V gene is TRBV6-5, the J gene TRBJ1-2, with TRBD1 matching 10 bases. Unmatched junction bases numbered 2, after V lost 0 bases and J lost 1 base. Germline V CDR1 and CDR2: MNHEY, SVGAGI. The CDR3 is 16 residues long. As DNA, the CDR3 is TGTGCCAGCAGTTACTCGAGGACAGGGGGTAACTATGGCTACACCTTC. Translated: CASSYSRTGGNYGYTF.

This chain joins TRBV12-3 or TRBV12-4 and TRBJ1-5; the D is unclear. Trimming removed 1 base from V and 11 bases from J, with 6 bases in between. CDR3 length: 11 amino acids. CDR3 loop: CASSLVGSQHF. For the CDR3, the DNA is TGTGCCAGCAGTTTAGTCGGTTCCCAGCATTTT.

The chain links TRBV7-3 to TRBJ2-7, with TRBD1 matching 7 bases. The CDR3 is made up of 13 amino acids. The germline V gene encodes CDR1 SGHTA and CDR2 FQGTGA. The J segment lost 6 bases and the V segment lost 4 bases, leaving 6 bases of the junction unmatched. CDR3 sequence: CASSSTGLGEQYF. As DNA, the CDR3 is TGTGCCAGCAGCTCGACAGGGTTGGGCGAGCAGTACTTC.

The V and J genes are TRBV27 and TRBJ1-5, with TRBD1 as a possible D gene (6 bases). From germline, CDR1 is MNHEY and CDR2 SMNVEV (reference sequence). Trimming cost V 7 bases and J 6 bases, with 22 bases left between them. This CDR3 has 16 residues. The DNA of the CDR3 is TGTGCCAGCACCCGGGGGGCACCTAAGGTCGGTCAGCCCCAGCATTTT. This sequence encodes CASTRGAPKVGQPQHF.

This clone turned up a few times. The CDR3 here is CASSLQGVGTGELFF. The CDR3, as DNA: TGTGCCAGCAGCTTACAGGGGGTTGGCACCGGGGAGCTGTTTTTT. This chain links TRBV7-9 with TRBJ2-2; 7 bases agree with TRBD1. The CDR3 extends over 15 amino acids. Trimming cost V 2 bases and J 4 bases; bases outside gene matches: 4. Germline CDR1 is SEHNR and CDR2 is FQNEAQ (reference sequence).

The chain is built from TRBV7-2 and TRBJ2-2; no clear D. The ends were cut back, 1 base at V and 4 bases at J, with 7 bases in the middle. The germline gives CDR1 SGHTA, CDR2 FQGNSA. This CDR3 has 14 amino acids. This CDR3 reads CASSLGPSTGELFF. The DNA for the CDR3 is TGTGCCAGCAGCTTAGGTCCATCCACCGGGGAGCTGTTTTTT.

This chain connects TRBV7-3 to TRBJ2-1; TRBD2 matches at 7 bases. V lost 1 base and J lost 0; bases outside the gene matches: 0. The germline V gene has CDR1 SGHTA and CDR2 FQGTGA. The CDR3 is 15 residues long. CDR3 DNA: TGTGCCAGCAGCTTAAGGGGGGGCTCCTACAATGAGCAGTTCTTC. Protein sequence: CASSLRGGSYNEQFF.

The rearrangement joins TRBV5-6 to TRBJ2-5, with a tentative D call TRBD1 (6 bases). The CDR3 spans 14 residues. Germline loops: CDR1 SGHDT, CDR2 YYEEEE. Trimming removed 0 bases from V and 1 base from J, with 7 bases in between. The CDR3 region has the DNA TGTGCCAGCAGCTTGGGGACAGCCCAAGAGACCCAGTACTTC. This codes for CASSLGTAQETQYF.

This clone has a single count. The genes are TRBV2 and TRBJ2-1; 9 bases match TRBD1. V lost 4 bases, J lost 9 bases, and 7 bases stayed unmatched. The V gene's germline CDR1 is SNHLY and CDR2 FYNNEI. The CDR3 spans 14 residues. The CDR3 DNA sequence: TGTGCCAGCAGTGTGGGACAGGGTGACGGTGAGCAGTTCTTC. Amino acids: CASSVGQGDGEQFF.

The genes are TRBV6-5 and TRBJ1-2, with D possibly TRBD1 on 6 matching bases. V lost 6 bases to trimming and J lost 7 bases, with 15 bases between them. Germline-derived CDR1 and CDR2 are MNHEY and SVGAGI. This CDR3 contains 13 residues. In DNA form, the CDR3 reads TGTGCCAGCAGCACCTCCCTCAGGGGTGGCTACACCTTC. It yields the protein CASSTSLRGGYTF.

The chain is built from TRBV7-2 and TRBJ1-2; 9 bases match TRBD1. Germline CDR1 SGHTA, CDR2 FQGNSA. The V gene end was trimmed by 5 bases and the J gene end by 5 bases; junction bases not matched to a gene: 9. There are 15 residues in the CDR3. The CDR3 DNA reads TGTGCCAGCAGCGGGGGACAGGGAGGTCGATATGGCTACACCTTC. Protein product: CASSGGQGGRYGYTF. The complete variable domain, with remaining parts taken from reference TRBV7-2 and TRBJ1-2, reads GAGVSQSPSNKVTEKGKDVELRCDPISGHTALYWYRQSLGQGLEFLIYFQGNSAPDKSGLPSDRFSAERTGGSVSTLTIQRTQQEDSAVYLCASSGGQGGRYGYTFGSGTRLTVV.

The chain carries TRBV27 and TRBJ2-2, with 8 bases matching TRBD1. From germline, CDR1 is MNHEY and CDR2 SMNVEV (reference sequence). The ends lost 0 bases at V and 3 bases at J; junction bases unmatched: 3. The CDR3 consists of 16 residues. Here the CDR3 DNA reads TGTGCCAGCAGTTTATCTTCAGGGGGCTACACCGGGGAGCTGTTTTTT. This gives the protein CASSLSSGGYTGELFF.

This clone was seen just once. Other nucleotide sequences in the sample specify the same CDR3. The rearrangement uses TRBV10-1 and TRBJ2-5, with 8 bases matching TRBD1. Germline V gene sequence: CDR1 WNHNN, CDR2 SYGVQD (reference sequence). J gave up 5 bases and V 4 bases, and 9 bases lay outside the gene matches. The CDR3 loop spans 15 amino acids. The CDR3: CASSALTGGSETQYF. The CDR3 nucleotides are TGCGCCAGCAGTGCGCTAACAGGGGGATCGGAGACCCAGTACTTC.

This rearrangement joins TRBV10-1 to TRBJ1-1; the D is unclear. Germline CDR1 and CDR2: WNHNN and SYGVQD (reference sequence). Trimming took 0 bases from V and 6 from J, leaving 11 bases between them. The length of the CDR3 is 14 residues. The CDR3 sequence is CASSESLGRAEAFF. DNA of the CDR3: TGCGCCAGCAGTGAGTCCCTGGGGAGGGCTGAAGCTTTCTTT.

The count of this clone is one. This rearrangement joins TRBV10-1 to TRBJ1-1; no clear D gene. The CDR3 consists of 14 residues. Trimming removed 0 bases at V and 4 bases at J, with 9 bases between. The germline V gene encodes CDR1 WNHNN and CDR2 SYGVQD (reference sequence). The CDR3 sequence: CASSESTGSTEAFF. DNA of the CDR3: TGCGCCAGCAGTGAGTCCACGGGAAGCACTGAAGCTTTCTTT.